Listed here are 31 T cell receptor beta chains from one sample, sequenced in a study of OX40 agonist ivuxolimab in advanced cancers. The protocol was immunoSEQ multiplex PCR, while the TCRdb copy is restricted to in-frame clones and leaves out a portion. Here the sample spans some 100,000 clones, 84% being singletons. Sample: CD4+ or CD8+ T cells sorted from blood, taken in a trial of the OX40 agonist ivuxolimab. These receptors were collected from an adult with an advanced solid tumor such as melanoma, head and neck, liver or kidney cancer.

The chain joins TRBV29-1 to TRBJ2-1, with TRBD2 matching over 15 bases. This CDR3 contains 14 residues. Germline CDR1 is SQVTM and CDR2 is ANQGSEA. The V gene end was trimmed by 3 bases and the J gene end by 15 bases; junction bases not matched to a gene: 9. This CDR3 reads CSVEGLAGGLFPFF. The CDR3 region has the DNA TGCAGCGTTGAGGGACTAGCGGGGGGCCTCTTTCCGTTCTTC.

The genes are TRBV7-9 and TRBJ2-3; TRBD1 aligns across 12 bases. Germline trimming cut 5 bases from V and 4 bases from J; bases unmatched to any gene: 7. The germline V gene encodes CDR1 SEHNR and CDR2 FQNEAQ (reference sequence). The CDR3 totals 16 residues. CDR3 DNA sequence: TGTGCCAGCAGCCCCCCCTGGGACAGGGGGCCAGATACGCAGTATTTT. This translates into CASSPPWDRGPDTQYF.

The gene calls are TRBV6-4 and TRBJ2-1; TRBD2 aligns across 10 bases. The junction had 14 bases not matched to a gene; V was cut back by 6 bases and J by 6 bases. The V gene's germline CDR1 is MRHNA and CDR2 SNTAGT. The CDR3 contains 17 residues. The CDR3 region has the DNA TGTGCCAGCAGCCGTTCCCCCAGCGGGGGGGCAGTCAATGAGCAGTTCTTC. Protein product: CASSRSPSGGAVNEQFF.

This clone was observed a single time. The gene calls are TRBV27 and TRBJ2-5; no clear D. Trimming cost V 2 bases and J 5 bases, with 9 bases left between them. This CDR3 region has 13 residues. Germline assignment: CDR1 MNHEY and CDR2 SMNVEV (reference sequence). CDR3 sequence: CASSLMGFETQYF. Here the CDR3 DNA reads TGTGCCAGCAGTTTAATGGGGTTCGAGACCCAGTACTTC.

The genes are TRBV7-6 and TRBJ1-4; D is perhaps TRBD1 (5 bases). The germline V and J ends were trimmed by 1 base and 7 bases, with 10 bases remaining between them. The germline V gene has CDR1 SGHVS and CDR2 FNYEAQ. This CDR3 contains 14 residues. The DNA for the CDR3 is TGTGCCAGCAGCTTAGAGGGGTCGGGTGAAAAACTGTTTTTT. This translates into CASSLEGSGEKLFF.

The DNA for the CDR3 is TGTGCCAGCAGTTACGCGGGCGGGGAGCTGTTTTTT. Translating it yields CASSYAGGELFF. The chain couples TRBV6-5 to TRBJ2-2; tentatively, D is TRBD2 (5 bases). V dropped 2 bases and J dropped 7 bases, with 5 bases sitting between them. Germline V gene sequence: CDR1 MNHEY, CDR2 SVGAGI. CDR3 length equals 12 residues.

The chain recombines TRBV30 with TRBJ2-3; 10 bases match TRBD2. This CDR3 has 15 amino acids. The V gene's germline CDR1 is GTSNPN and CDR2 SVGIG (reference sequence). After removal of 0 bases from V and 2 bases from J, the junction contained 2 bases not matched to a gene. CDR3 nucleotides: TGTGCCTGGAGTGTACTAGCGGGGTTCACAGATACGCAGTATTTT. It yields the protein CAWSVLAGFTDTQYF.

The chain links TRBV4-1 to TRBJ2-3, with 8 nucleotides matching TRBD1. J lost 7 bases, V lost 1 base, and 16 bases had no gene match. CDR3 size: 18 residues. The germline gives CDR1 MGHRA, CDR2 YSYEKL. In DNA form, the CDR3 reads TGCGCCAGCAGCCAAGCTTCTATAGGACAGGGTATAGGATATACGCAGTATTTT. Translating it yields CASSQASIGQGIGYTQYF.

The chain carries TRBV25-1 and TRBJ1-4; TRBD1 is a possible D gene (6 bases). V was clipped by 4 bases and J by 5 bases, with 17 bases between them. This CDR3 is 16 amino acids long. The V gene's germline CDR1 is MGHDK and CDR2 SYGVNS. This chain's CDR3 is CASSGFTGRWNEKLFF. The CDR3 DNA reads TGTGCCAGCAGTGGCTTTACAGGGAGATGGAATGAAAAACTGTTTTTT.

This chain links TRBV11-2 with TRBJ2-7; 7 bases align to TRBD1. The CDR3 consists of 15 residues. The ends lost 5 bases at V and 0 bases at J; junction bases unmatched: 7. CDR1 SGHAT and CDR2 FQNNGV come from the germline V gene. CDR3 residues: CASSPWDSFSYEQYF. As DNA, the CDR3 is TGTGCCAGCAGCCCATGGGACAGCTTCTCCTACGAGCAGTACTTC.

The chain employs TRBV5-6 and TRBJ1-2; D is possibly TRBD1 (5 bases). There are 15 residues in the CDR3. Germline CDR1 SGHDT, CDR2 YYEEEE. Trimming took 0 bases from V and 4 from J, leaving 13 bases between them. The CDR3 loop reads CASSLELTDPYGYTF. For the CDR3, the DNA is TGTGCCAGCAGCTTGGAGTTGACAGATCCCTATGGCTACACCTTC.

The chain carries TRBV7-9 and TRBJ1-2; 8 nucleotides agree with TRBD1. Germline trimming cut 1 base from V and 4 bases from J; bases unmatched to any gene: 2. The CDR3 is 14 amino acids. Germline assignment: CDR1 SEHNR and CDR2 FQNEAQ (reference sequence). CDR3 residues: CASSLGGQAYGYTF. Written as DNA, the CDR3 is TGTGCCAGCAGCTTAGGGGGACAGGCCTATGGCTACACCTTC. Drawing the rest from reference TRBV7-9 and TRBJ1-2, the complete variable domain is DTGVSQNPRHKITKRGQNVTFRCDPISEHNRLYWYRQTLGQGPEFLTYFQNEAQLEKSRLLSDRFSAERPKGSFSTLEIQRTEQGDSAMYLCASSLGGQAYGYTFGSGTRLTVV.

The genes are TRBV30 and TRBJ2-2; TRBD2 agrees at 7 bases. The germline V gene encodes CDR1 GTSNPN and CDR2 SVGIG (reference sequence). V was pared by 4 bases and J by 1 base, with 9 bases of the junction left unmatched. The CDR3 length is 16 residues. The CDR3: CAWKKGGTVNTGELFF. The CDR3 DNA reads TGTGCCTGGAAAAAGGGAGGGACGGTGAACACCGGGGAGCTGTTTTTT.

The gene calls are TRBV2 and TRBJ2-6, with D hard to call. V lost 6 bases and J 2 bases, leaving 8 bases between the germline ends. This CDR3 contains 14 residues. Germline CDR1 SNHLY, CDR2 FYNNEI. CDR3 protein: CASRGSPGANVLTF. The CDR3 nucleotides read TGTGCCAGCAGAGGATCACCTGGGGCCAACGTCCTGACTTTC.

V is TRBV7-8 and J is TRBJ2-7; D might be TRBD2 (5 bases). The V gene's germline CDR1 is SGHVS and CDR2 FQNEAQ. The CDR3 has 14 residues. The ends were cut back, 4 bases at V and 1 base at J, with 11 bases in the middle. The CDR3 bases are TGTGCCAGCAGCTCCCTCCGGGGTTCCTACGAGCAGTACTTC. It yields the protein CASSSLRGSYEQYF.

The CDR3 protein is CASSYSGQGAYEQYF. The CDR3 coding sequence is TGTGCCAGCAGTTACTCGGGACAGGGGGCTTACGAGCAGTACTTC. This chain joins TRBV6-6 and TRBJ2-7, with 12 bases that match TRBD1. This CDR3 spans 15 amino acids. CDR1 MNHNY and CDR2 SVGAGI come from the germline V gene (reference sequence). V trimming: 0 bases; J trimming: 4 bases; junction bases outside the gene matches: 1.

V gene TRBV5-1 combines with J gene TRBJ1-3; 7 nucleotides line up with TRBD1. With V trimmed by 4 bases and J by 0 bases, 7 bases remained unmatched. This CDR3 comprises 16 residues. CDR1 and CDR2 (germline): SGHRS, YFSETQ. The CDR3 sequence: CASSPRGSISGNTIYF. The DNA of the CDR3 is TGCGCCAGCAGCCCCAGGGGGTCCATCTCTGGAAACACCATATATTTT.

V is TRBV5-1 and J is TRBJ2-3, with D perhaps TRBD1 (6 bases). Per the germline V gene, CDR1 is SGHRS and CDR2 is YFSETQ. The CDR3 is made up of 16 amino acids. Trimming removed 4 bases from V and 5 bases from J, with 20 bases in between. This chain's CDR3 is CASSISGQWVGDTQYF. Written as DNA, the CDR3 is TGCGCCAGCAGCATCTCCGGACAGTGGGTGGGAGATACGCAGTATTTT.

The CDR3 loop is CASSPGGQANYGYTF. CDR3 DNA sequence: TGTGCCAGCAGCCCAGGGGGACAGGCTAACTATGGCTACACCTTC. J is TRBJ1-2 and V is TRBV5-4, with 8 bases aligning to TRBD1. V gave up 4 bases and J gave up 0 bases; unmatched junction bases: 5. CDR1 and CDR2 (germline): SGHNT, YYREEE (reference sequence). This CDR3 comprises 15 residues.

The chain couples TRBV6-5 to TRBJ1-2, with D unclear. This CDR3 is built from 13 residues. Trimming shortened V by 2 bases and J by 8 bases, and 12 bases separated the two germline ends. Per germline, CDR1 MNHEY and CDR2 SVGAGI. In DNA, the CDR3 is TGTGCCAGCAGTTACCCGGGGAATTGGGGCTACACCTTC. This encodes CASSYPGNWGYTF.

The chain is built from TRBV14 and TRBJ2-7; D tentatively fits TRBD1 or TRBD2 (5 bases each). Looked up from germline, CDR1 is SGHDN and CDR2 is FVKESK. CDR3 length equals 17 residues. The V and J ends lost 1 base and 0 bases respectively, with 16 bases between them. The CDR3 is CASSQGIGTTFSYEQYF. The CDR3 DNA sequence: TGTGCCAGCAGCCAAGGGATCGGGACCACCTTCTCCTACGAGCAGTACTTC.

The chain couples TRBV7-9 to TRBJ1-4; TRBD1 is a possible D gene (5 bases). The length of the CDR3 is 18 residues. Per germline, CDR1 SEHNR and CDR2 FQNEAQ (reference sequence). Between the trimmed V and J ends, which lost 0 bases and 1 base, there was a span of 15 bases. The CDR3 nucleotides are TGTGCCAGCAGCTTAGCACGGGTCGCCGGGGGAACTAATGAAAAACTGTTTTTT. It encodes CASSLARVAGGTNEKLFF.

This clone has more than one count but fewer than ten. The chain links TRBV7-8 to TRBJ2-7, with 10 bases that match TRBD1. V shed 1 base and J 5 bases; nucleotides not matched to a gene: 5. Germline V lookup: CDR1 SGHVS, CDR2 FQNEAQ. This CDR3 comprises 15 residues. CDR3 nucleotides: TGTGCCAGCAGCTTAGGGACAGGGGGTAAAAACGAGCAGTACTTC. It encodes CASSLGTGGKNEQYF.

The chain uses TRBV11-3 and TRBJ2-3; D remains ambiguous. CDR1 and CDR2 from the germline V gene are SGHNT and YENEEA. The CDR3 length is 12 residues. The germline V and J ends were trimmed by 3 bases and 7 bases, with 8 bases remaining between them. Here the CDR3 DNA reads TGTGCCAGCAGCTTTGGTGAGAATACGCAGTATTTT. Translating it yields CASSFGENTQYF.

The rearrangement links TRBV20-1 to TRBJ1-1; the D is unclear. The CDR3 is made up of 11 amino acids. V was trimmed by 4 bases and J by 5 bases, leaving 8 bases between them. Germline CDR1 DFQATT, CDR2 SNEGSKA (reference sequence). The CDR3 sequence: CSAITKTEAFF. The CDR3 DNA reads TGCAGTGCTATAACCAAGACTGAAGCTTTCTTT.

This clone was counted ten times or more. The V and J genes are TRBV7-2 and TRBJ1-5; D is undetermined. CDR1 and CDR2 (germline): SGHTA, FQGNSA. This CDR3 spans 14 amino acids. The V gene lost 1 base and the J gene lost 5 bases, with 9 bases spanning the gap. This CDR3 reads CASSLGLGYQPQHF. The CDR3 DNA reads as TGTGCCAGCAGCTTAGGGTTGGGGTATCAGCCCCAGCATTTT. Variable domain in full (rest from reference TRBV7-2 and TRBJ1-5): GAGVSQSPSNKVTEKGKDVELRCDPISGHTALYWYRQSLGQGLEFLIYFQGNSAPDKSGLPSDRFSAERTGGSVSTLTIQRTQQEDSAVYLCASSLGLGYQPQHFGDGTRLSIL.

The CDR3 spells CASSESITGQPQHF. CDR3 coding DNA: TGTGCCAGCAGTGAATCCATTACCGGTCAGCCCCAGCATTTT. V is TRBV6-1 and J is TRBJ1-5; no firm D call. V was shortened by 2 bases and J by 6 bases, with 11 bases between the two germline ends. This CDR3 has 14 residues. Germline values: CDR1 MNHNS, CDR2 SASEGT.

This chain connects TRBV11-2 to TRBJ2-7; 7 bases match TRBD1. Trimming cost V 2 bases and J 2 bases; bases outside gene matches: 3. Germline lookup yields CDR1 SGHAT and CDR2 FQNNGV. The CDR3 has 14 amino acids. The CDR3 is CASSLRDSTYEQYF. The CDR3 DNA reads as TGTGCCAGCAGCTTAAGGGACAGCACCTACGAGCAGTACTTC.

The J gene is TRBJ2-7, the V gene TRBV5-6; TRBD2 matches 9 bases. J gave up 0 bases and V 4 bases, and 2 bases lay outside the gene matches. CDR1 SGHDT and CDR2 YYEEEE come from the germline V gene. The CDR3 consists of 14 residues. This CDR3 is CASSRGGDSYEQYF. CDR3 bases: TGTGCCAGCAGCCGCGGGGGGGACTCCTACGAGCAGTACTTC.

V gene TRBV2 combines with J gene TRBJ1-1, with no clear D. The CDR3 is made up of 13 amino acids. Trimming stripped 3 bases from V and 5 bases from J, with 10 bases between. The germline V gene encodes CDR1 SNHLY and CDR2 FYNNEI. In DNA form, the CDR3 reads TGTGCCAGCAGTGAGGGCAGACAAACTGAAGCTTTCTTT. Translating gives CASSEGRQTEAFF.

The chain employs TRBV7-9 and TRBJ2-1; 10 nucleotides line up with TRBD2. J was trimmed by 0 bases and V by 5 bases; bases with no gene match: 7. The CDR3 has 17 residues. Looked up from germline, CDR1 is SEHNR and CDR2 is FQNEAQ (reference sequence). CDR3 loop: CASSLLAGFLSYNEQFF. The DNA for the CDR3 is TGTGCCAGCAGCCTACTAGCGGGGTTCCTCTCCTACAATGAGCAGTTCTTC.